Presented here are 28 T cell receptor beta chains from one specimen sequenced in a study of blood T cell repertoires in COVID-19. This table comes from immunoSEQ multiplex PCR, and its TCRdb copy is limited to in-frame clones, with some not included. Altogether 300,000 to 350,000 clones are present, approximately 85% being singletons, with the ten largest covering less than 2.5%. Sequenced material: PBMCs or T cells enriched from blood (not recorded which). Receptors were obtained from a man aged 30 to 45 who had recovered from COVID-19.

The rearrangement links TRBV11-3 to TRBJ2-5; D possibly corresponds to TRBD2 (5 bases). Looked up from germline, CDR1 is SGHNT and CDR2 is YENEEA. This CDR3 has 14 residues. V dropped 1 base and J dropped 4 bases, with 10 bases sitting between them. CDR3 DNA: TGTGCCAGCAGCTTAGGAGGGCTCGGAGAGACCCAGTACTTC. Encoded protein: CASSLGGLGETQYF.

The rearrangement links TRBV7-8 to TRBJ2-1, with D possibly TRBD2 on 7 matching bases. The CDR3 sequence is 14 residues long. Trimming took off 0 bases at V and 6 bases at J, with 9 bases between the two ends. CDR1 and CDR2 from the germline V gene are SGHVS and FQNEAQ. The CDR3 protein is CASSLAGGPNEQFF. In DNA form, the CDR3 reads TGTGCCAGCAGCTTAGCGGGGGGGCCCAATGAGCAGTTCTTC.

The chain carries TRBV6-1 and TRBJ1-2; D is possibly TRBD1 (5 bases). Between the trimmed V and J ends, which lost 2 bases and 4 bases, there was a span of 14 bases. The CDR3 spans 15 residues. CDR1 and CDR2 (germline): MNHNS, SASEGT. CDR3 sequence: CASSEMGQSIYGYTF. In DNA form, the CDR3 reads TGTGCCAGCAGTGAAATGGGGCAGTCAATCTATGGCTACACCTTC.

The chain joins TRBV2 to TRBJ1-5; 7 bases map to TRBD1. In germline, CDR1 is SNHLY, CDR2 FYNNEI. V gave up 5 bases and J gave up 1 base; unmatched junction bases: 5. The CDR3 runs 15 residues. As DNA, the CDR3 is TGTGCCAGCAGTCGGACAGGAAGCAGCAATCAGCCCCAGCATTTT. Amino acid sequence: CASSRTGSSNQPQHF. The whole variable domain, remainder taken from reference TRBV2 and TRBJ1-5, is EPEVTQTPSHQVTQMGQEVILRCVPISNHLYFYWYRQILGQKVEFLVSFYNNEISEKSEIFDDQFSVERPDGSNFTLKIRSTKLEDSAMYFCASSRTGSSNQPQHFGDGTRLSIL.

CDR3 nucleotide sequence: TGTGCCAGCAGTTACGGAACAGGGACTGAAGCTTTCTTT. Translated, it gives CASSYGTGTEAFF. This rearrangement joins TRBV6-5 to TRBJ1-1; D perhaps matches TRBD1 (6 bases). The CDR3 consists of 13 residues. Trimming left V 2 bases short and J 5 bases short, with 9 bases between. Germline CDR1 and CDR2: MNHEY and SVGAGI.

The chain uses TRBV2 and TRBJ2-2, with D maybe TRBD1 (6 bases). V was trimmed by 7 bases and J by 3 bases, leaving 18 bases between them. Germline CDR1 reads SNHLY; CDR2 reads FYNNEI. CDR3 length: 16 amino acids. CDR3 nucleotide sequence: TGTGCCAGCACTCTTGAAGGGGGAATGTACACCGGGGAGCTGTTTTTT. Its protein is CASTLEGGMYTGELFF.

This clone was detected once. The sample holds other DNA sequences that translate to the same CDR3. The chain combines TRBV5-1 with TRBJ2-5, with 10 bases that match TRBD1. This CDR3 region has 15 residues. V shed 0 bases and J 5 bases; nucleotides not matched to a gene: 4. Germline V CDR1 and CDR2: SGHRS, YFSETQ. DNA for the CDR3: TGCGCCAGCAGCTTGGGGACAGGGGGTCAGGAGACCCAGTACTTC. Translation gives CASSLGTGGQETQYF.

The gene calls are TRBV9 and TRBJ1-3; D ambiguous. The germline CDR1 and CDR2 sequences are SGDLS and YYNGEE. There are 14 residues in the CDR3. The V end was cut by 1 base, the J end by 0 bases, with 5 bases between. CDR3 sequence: CASSVTGSGNTIYF. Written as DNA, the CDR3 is TGTGCCAGCAGCGTAACGGGCTCTGGAAACACCATATATTTT.

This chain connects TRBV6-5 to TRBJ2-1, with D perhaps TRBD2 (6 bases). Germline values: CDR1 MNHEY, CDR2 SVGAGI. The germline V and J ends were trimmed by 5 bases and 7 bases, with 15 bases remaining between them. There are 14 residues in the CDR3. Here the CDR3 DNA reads TGTGCCAGCAGTATTCAGGACGGAGGGAATGAGCAGTTCTTC. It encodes CASSIQDGGNEQFF.

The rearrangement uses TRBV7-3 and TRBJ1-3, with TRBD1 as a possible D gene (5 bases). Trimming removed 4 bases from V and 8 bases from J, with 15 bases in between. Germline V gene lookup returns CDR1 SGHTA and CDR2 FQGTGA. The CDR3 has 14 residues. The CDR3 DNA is TGTGCCAGCAGCTCCGGACAATCCCTAGACACCATATATTTT. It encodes CASSSGQSLDTIYF.

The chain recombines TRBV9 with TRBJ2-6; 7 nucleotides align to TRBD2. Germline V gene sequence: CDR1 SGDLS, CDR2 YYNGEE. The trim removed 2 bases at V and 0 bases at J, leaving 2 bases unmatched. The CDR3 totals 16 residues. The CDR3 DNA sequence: TGTGCCAGCAGCGTCGGGGGGTACTCTGGGGCCAACGTCCTGACTTTC. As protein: CASSVGGYSGANVLTF.

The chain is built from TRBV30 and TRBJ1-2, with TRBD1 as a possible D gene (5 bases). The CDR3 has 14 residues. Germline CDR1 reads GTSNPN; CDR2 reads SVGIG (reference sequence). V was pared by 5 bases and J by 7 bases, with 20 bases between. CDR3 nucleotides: TGTGCCTGGGGTCTAAAAGGGGCAGGCGGTGGCTACACCTTC. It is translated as CAWGLKGAGGGYTF.

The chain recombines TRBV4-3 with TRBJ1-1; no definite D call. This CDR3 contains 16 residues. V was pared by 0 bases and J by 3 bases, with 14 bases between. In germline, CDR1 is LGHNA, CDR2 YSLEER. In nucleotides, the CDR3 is TGCGCCAGCAGCCAAGATTGGCGGGATGGAGACACTGAAGCTTTCTTT. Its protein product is CASSQDWRDGDTEAFF.

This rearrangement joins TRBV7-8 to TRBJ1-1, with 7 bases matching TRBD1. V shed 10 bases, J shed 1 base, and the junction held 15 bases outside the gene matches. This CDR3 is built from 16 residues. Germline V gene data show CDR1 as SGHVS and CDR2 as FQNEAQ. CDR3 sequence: CATTQGPNPTNTEAFF. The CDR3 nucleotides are TGTGCCACCACACAGGGGCCTAACCCTACGAACACTGAAGCTTTCTTT.

The CDR3, as DNA: TGTGCCACCAGCCTAGGACAGGTTAACTATGGCTACACCTTC. This codes for CATSLGQVNYGYTF. The chain has TRBV15 and TRBJ1-2; 7 nucleotides agree with TRBD1. The length of the CDR3 is 14 residues. From germline, CDR1 is LNHNV and CDR2 YYDKDF (reference sequence). V was clipped by 5 bases and J by 1 base; unmatched bases: 4.

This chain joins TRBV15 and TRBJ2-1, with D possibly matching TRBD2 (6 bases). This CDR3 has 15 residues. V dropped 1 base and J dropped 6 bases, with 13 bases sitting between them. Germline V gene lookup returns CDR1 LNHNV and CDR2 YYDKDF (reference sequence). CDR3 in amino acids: CATSRGGLSGNEQFF. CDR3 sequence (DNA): TGTGCCACCAGCAGAGGGGGACTGAGTGGCAATGAGCAGTTCTTC.

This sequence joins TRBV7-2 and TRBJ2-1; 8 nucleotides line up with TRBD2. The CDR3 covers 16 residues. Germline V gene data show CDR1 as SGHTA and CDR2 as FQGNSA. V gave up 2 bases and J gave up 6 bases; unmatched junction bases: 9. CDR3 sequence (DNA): TGTGCCAGCAGCTTAAATCCGGGACTAGAGTTCAATGAGCAGTTCTTC. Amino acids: CASSLNPGLEFNEQFF.

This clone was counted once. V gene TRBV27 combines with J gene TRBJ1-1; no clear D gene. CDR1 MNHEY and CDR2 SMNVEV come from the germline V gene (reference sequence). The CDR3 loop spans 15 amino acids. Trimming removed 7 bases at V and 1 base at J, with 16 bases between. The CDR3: CASTLPGSGNTEAFF. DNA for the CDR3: TGTGCCAGCACTCTGCCCGGGAGTGGGAACACTGAAGCTTTCTTT.

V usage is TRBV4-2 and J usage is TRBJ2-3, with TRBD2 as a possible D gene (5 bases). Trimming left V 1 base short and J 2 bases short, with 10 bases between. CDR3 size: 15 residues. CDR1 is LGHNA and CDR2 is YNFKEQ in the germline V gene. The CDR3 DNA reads TGTGCCAGCAGCCAAGGGATCGGGGTCACAGATACGCAGTATTTT. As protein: CASSQGIGVTDTQYF.

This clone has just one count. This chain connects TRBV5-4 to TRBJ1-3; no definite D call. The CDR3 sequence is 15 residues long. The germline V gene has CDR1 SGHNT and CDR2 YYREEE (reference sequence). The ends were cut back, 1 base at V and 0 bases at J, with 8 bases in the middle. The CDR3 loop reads CASSLNRNSGNTIYF. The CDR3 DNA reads TGTGCCAGCAGCTTGAACAGAAACTCTGGAAACACCATATATTTT.

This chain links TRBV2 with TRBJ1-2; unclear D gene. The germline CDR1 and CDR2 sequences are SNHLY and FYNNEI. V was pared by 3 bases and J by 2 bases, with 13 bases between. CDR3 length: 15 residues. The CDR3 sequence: CASSDASVSNYGYTF. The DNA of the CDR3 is TGTGCCAGCAGTGATGCTTCGGTGTCCAACTATGGCTACACCTTC.

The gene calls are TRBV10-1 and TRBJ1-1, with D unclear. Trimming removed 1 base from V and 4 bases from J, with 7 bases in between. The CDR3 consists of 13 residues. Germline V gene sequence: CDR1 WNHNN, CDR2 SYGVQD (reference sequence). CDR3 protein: CASSEYRGTEAFF. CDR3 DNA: TGCGCCAGCAGTGAGTATCGGGGCACTGAAGCTTTCTTT.

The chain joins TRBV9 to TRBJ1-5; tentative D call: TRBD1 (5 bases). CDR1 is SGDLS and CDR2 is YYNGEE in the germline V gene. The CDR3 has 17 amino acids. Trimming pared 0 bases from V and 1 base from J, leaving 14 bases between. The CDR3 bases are TGTGCCAGCAGCGTAGTGCGGGGCGGAGAGAGCAATCAGCCCCAGCATTTT. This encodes CASSVVRGGESNQPQHF.

In DNA form, the CDR3 reads TGTGCCAGCAGCCTGCGGGGTTACACAGATACGCAGTATTTT. Protein sequence: CASSLRGYTDTQYF. The rearrangement joins TRBV11-2 to TRBJ2-3; the D gene is possibly TRBD2 (6 bases). CDR3 length: 14 residues. Germline-derived CDR1 and CDR2 are SGHAT and FQNNGV. The V end was cut by 5 bases, the J end by 2 bases, with 11 bases between.

CDR3 protein: CSVDEQVNTEAFF. CDR3 DNA: TGCAGCGTTGATGAACAGGTTAACACTGAAGCTTTCTTT. V and J are TRBV29-1 and TRBJ1-1; D may be TRBD1 (5 bases). Germline CDR1 SQVTM, CDR2 ANQGSEA. CDR3 length: 13 amino acids. Trimming took off 3 bases at V and 2 bases at J, with 10 bases between the two ends.

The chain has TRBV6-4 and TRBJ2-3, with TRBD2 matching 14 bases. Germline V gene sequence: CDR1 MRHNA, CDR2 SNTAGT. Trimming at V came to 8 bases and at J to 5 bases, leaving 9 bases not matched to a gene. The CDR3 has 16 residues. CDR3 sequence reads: CASQETSGGAGDTQYF. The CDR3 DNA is TGTGCCAGCCAGGAGACTAGCGGGGGGGCAGGAGATACGCAGTATTTT.

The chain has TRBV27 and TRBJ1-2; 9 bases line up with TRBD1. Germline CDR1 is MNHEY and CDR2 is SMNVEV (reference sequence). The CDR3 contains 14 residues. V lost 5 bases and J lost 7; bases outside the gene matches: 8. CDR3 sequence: CASSRDRVASGYTF. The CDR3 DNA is TGTGCCAGCAGTCGGGACAGGGTTGCTTCTGGCTACACCTTC.

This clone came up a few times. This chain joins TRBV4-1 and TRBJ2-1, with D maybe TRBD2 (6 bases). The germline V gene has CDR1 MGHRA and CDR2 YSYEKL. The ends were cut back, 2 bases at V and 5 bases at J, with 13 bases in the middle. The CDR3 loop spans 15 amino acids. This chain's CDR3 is CASSQSRAGHNEQFF. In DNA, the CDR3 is TGCGCCAGCAGCCAAAGTCGAGCGGGCCACAATGAGCAGTTCTTC.